A selection of T cell receptor beta chains follows, all from one sample in a study of blood T cell repertoires in COVID-19. TCRdb's copy holds only in-frame clones and misses some; the assay was immunoSEQ multiplex PCR. This sample carries about 310,000 clones, 70% to 90% of them seen once, and the ten largest clones take about 1.2%. Material for sequencing was peripheral blood. The source of these receptors is a man between 65 and 85 years old with acute or convalescent COVID-19. Both conserved end residues are part of each CDR3. The D gene is left open where the match is weak. The listing skips clone size in some rows; elsewhere it reads once, few, many or a size class.

size: once; V: TRBV7-9; D: TRBD1; J: TRBJ1-1; CDR3: CASATGMNTEAFF; DNA: TGTGCCAGTGCGACAGGGATGAACACTGAAGCTTTCTTT
size: -; V: TRBV7-8; D: -; J: TRBJ2-6; CDR3: CASSLEGVTGANVLTF; DNA: TGTGCCAGCAGCTTAGAGGGGGTGACTGGGGCCAACGTCCTGACTTTC
size: -; V: TRBV4-2; D: TRBD2; J: TRBJ2-2; CDR3: CASSPGLAENTGELFF; DNA: TGTGCCAGCAGCCCGGGACTAGCGGAGAACACCGGGGAGCTGTTTTTT
size: -; V: TRBV3-1/TRBV3-2; D: TRBD1; J: TRBJ1-6; CDR3: CASSQGYSAGGSPLHF; DNA: TGTGCCAGCAGCCAAGGATACTCGGCAGGGGGTTCACCCCTCCACTTT
size: -; V: TRBV25-1; D: -; J: TRBJ1-5; CDR3: CASLCRVRNQPQHF; DNA: TGTGCCAGCCTCTGCAGGGTCCGGAATCAGCCCCAGCATTTT
size: -; V: TRBV29-1; D: -; J: TRBJ2-5; CDR3: CSADTVIRETQYF; DNA: TGCAGCGCTGATACGGTAATACGGGAGACCCAGTACTTC
size: -; V: TRBV7-8; D: TRBD2; J: TRBJ2-1; CDR3: CASSLIAGLYNEQFF; DNA: TGTGCCAGCAGCTTAATAGCGGGATTATACAATGAGCAGTTCTTC
size: few; V: TRBV18; D: -; J: TRBJ2-3; CDR3: CASSPQGDTNTQYF; DNA: TGTGCCAGCTCACCACAGGGGGACACGAATACGCAGTATTTT
size: -; V: TRBV29-1; D: TRBD1; J: TRBJ2-3; CDR3: CSAEVDRGRDF; DNA: TGCAGCGCTGAGGTGGACAGGGGGAGGGATTTT
size: -; V: TRBV6-5; D: -; J: TRBJ2-1; CDR3: CASSYSRDTSYNEQFF; DNA: TGTGCCAGCAGTTACTCACGGGACACCTCCTACAATGAGCAGTTCTTC
size: -; V: TRBV5-4; D: -; J: TRBJ2-1; CDR3: CASSSRDFYNEQFF; DNA: TGTGCCAGCAGCTCACGGGACTTTTACAATGAGCAGTTCTTC
size: -; V: TRBV7-3; D: TRBD2; J: TRBJ2-3; CDR3: CASSLGLGGMGDTQYF; DNA: TGTGCCAGCAGCTTGGGACTAGGAGGGATGGGAGATACGCAGTATTTT
size: -; V: TRBV19; D: -; J: TRBJ2-1; CDR3: CASSVAFYNEQFF; DNA: TGTGCCAGTAGTGTAGCATTTTACAATGAGCAGTTCTTC
size: -; V: TRBV5-1; D: -; J: TRBJ1-6; CDR3: CASSPGGNVPLHF; DNA: TGCGCCAGCAGCCCTGGAGGGAACGTACCCCTCCACTTT
size: -; V: TRBV12-3/TRBV12-4; D: -; J: TRBJ2-7; CDR3: CASSRGTYYEQYF; DNA: TGTGCCAGCAGTCGCGGGACTTACTACGAGCAGTACTTC
size: -; V: TRBV11-2; D: TRBD1; J: TRBJ2-3; CDR3: CASSFGFGGQVGQDTQYF; DNA: TGTGCCAGCAGCTTTGGGTTCGGCGGACAGGTGGGTCAGGATACGCAGTATTTT
size: -; V: TRBV19; D: -; J: TRBJ1-1; CDR3: CASSIERGSEAFF; DNA: TGTGCCAGTAGTATTGAGCGGGGTTCTGAAGCTTTCTTT
size: -; V: TRBV10-3; D: -; J: TRBJ1-2; CDR3: CAISEDRGGLSYGYTF; DNA: TGTGCCATCAGTGAGGATCGGGGGGGGCTTAGCTATGGCTACACCTTC
size: few; V: TRBV3-1/TRBV3-2; D: TRBD1; J: TRBJ2-7; CDR3: CASSRPLSSFLRDRAYEQYF; DNA: TGTGCCAGCAGCCGTCCTCTTTCCTCTTTCCTCCGGGACAGAGCCTACGAGCAGTACTTC
size: -; V: TRBV6-5; D: -; J: TRBJ2-7; CDR3: CASSSPKTTYEQYF; DNA: TGTGCCAGCAGTTCTCCGAAAACAACCTACGAGCAGTACTTC
size: -; V: TRBV7-9; D: TRBD1; J: TRBJ1-1; CDR3: CASSEGQANTEAFF; DNA: TGTGCCAGCAGCGAGGGACAGGCGAACACTGAAGCTTTCTTT
size: -; V: TRBV28; D: TRBD1; J: TRBJ1-1; CDR3: CASSQLTGTGATEAFF; DNA: TGTGCCAGCAGTCAACTGACCGGGACAGGGGCCACTGAAGCTTTCTTT